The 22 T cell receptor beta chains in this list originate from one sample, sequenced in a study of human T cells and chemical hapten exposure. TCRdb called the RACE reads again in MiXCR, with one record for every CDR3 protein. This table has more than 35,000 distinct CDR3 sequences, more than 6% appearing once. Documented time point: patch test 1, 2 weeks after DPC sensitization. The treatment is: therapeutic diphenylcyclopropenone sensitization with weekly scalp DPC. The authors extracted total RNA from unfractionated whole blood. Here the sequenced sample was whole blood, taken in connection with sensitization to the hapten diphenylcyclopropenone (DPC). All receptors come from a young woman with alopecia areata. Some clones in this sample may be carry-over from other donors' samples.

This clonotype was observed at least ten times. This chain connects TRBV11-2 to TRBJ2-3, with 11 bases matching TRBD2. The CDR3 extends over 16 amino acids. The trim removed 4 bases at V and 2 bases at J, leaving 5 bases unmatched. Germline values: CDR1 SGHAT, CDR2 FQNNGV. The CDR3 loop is CASSWGTSGNTDTQYF. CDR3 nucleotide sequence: TGTGCCAGCAGCTGGGGGACTAGCGGAAACACAGATACGCAGTATTTT.

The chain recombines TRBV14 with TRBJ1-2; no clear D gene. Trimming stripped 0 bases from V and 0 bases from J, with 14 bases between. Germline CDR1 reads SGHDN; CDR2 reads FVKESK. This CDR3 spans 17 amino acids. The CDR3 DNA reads TGTGCCAGCAGCCAAGATCGGCCCACTTACTCTAACTATGGCTACACCTTC. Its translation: CASSQDRPTYSNYGYTF.

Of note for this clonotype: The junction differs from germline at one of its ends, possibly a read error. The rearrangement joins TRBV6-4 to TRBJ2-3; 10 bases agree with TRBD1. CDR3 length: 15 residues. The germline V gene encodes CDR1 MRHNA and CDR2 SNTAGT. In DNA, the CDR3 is TGTGCCAGCAGCCCAGAGACAGGGGGCACAGATACGCAGTGTTTT. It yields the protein CASSPETGGTDTQCF.

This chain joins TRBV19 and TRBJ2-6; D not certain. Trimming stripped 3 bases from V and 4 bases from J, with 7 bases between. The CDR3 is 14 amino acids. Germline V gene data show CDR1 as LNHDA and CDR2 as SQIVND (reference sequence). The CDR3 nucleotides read TGTGCCAGTAGTATCTGGTCCGGGGCCAACGTCCTGACTTTC. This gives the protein CASSIWSGANVLTF.

CDR3 amino acids: CSVDRGTEAFF. CDR3 bases: TGCAGCGTCGATCGGGGTACTGAAGCTTTCTTT. The gene calls are TRBV29-1 and TRBJ1-1; D is undetermined. V was cut by 6 bases and J by 5 bases, with 10 bases left in between. Per the germline V gene, CDR1 is SQVTM and CDR2 is ANQGSEA. The CDR3 runs 11 residues. The whole variable domain, remainder taken from reference TRBV29-1 and TRBJ1-1, is SAVISQKPSRDICQRGTSLTIQCQVDSQVTMMFWYRQQPGQSLTLIATANQGSEATYESGFVIDKFPISRPNLTFSTLTVSNMSPEDSSIYLCSVDRGTEAFFGQGTRLTVV.

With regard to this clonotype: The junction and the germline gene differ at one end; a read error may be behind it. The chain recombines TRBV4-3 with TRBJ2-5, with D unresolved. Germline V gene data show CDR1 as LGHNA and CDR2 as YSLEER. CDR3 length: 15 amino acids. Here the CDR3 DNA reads TGCGCCAGCAGCCAGACTGCGACGGGTCAAGGGACCCAGTACTTC. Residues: CASSQTATGQGTQYF.

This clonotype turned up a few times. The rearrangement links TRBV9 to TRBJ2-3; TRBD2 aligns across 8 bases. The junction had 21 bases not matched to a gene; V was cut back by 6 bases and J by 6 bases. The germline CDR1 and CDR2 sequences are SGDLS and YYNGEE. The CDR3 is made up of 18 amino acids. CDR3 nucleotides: TGTGCCAGCACCCCCGGGGGTAGCGGCGGGGGGCCTCCCGATACGCAGTATTTT. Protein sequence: CASTPGGSGGGPPDTQYF.

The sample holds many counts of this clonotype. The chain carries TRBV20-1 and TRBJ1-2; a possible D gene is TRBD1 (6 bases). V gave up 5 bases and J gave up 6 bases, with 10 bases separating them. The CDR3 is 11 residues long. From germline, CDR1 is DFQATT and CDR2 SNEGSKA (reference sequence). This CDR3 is CSAGRTDGYTF. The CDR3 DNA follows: TGCAGTGCTGGAAGGACAGATGGCTACACCTTC.

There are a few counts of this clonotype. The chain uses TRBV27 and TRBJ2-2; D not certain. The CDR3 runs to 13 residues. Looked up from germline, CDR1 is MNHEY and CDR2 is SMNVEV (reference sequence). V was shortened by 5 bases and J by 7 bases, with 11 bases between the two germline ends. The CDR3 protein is CASSAPYSGELFF. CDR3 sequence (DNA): TGTGCCAGCAGTGCCCCCTACAGCGGGGAGCTGTTTTTT.

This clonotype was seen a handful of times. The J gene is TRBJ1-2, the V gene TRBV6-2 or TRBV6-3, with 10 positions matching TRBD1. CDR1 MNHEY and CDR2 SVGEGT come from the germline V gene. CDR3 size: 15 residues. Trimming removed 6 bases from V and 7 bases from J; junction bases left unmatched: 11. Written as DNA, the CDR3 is TGTGCCAGCAGAGAAGCCGGGACAGGGGTCGGTGGCTACACCTTC. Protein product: CASREAGTGVGGYTF.

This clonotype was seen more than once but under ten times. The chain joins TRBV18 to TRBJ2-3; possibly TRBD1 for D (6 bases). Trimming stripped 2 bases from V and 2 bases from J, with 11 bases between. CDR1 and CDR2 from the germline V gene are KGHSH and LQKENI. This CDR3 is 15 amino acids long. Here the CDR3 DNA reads TGTGCCAGCTCACCAGGACAGAGCCCCACAGATACGCAGTATTTT. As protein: CASSPGQSPTDTQYF.

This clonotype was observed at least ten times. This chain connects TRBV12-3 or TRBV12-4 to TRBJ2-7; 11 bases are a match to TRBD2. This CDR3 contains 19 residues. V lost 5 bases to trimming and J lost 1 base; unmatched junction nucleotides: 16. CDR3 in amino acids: CASSPRGASGGSPSYEQYF. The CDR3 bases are TGTGCCAGCAGTCCTCGAGGGGCTAGCGGGGGGTCGCCTTCCTACGAGCAGTACTTC.

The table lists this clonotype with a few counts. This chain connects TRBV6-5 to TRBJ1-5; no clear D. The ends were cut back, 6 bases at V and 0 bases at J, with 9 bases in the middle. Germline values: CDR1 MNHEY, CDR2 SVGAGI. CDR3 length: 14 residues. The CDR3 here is CASRPGYSNQPQHF. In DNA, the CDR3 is TGTGCCAGCAGGCCAGGCTATAGCAATCAGCCCCAGCATTTT.

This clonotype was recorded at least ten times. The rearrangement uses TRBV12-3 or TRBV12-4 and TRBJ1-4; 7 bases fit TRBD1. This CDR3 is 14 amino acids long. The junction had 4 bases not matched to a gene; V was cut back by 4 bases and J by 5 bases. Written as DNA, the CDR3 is TGTGCCAGCAGTTACGACAGGGTGAATGAAAAACTGTTTTTT. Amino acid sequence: CASSYDRVNEKLFF.

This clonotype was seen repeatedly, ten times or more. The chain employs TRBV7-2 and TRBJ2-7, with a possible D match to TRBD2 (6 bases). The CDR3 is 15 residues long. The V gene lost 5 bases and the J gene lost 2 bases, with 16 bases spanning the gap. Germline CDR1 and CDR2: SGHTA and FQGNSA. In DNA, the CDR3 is TGTGCCAGCAGCCTCGATCCGGGAGTAACCTACGAGCAGTACTTC. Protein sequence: CASSLDPGVTYEQYF.

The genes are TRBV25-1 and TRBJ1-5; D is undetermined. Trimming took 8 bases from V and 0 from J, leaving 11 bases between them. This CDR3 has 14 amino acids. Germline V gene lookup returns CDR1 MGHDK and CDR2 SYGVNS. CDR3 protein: CASSHGTSNQPQHF. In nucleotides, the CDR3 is TGTGCCAGCTCTCATGGCACTAGCAATCAGCCCCAGCATTTT.

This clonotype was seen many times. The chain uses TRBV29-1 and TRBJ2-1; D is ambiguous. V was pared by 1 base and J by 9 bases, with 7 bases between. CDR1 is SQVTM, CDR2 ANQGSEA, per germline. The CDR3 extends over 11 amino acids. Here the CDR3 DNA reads TGCAGCGTTGAAGTGTTGAGTGAGCAGTTCTTC. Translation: CSVEVLSEQFF.

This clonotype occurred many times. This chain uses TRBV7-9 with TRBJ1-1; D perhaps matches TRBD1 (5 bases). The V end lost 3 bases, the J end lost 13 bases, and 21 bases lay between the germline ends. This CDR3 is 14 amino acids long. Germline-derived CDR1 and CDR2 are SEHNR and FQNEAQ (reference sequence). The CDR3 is CASSFHSLGTGVFF. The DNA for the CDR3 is TGTGCCAGCAGCTTTCACTCCCTCGGGACGGGGGTTTTCTTT.

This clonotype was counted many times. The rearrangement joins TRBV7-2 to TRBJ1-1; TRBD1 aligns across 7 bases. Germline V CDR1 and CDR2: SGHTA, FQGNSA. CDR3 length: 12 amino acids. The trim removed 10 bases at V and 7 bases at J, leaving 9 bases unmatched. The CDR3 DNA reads TGTGCCACCAAAACCCAGGGGGGTGAAGCTTTCTTT. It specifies CATKTQGGEAFF.

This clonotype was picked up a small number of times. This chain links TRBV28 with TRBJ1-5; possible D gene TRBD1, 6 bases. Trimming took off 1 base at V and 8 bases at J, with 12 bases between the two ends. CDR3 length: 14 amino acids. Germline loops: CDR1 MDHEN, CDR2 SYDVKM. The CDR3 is CASSLLGAGKPQHF. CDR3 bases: TGTGCCAGCAGTTTATTGGGGGCGGGGAAGCCCCAGCATTTT.

The CDR3 here is CASSRRQENTEAFF. The DNA of the CDR3 is TGTGCCAGCAGCCGACGACAGGAGAACACTGAAGCTTTCTTT. The rearrangement joins TRBV28 to TRBJ1-1, with a tentative D call TRBD1 (6 bases). The germline V gene encodes CDR1 MDHEN and CDR2 SYDVKM. Trimming pared 6 bases from V and 1 base from J, leaving 12 bases between. This CDR3 has 14 residues.

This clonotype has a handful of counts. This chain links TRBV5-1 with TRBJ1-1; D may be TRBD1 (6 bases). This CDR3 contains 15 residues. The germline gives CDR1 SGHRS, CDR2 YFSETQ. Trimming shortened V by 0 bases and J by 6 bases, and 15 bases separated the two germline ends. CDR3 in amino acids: CASSLVGTKGSEAFF. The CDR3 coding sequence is TGCGCCAGCAGCTTGGTAGGGACAAAAGGATCTGAAGCTTTCTTT.